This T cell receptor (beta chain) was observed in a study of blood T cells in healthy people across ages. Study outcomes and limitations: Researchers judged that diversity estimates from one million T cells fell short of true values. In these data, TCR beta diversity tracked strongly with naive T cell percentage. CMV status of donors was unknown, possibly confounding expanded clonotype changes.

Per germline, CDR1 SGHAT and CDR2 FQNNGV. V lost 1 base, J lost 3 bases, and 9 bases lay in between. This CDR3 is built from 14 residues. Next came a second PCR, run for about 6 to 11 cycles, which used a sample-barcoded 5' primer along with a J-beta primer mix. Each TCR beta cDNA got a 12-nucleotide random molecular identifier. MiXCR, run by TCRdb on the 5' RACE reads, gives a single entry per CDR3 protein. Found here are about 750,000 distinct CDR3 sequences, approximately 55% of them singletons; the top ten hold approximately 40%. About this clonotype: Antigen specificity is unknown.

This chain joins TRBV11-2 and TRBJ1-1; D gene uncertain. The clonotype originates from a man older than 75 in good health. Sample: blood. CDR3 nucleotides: TGTGCCAGCAGCTTAGGGGCGGAGGACACTGAAGCTTTCTTT. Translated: CASSLGAEDTEAFF. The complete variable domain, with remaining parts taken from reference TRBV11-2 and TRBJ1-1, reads EAGVAQSPRYKIIEKRQSVAFWCNPISGHATLYWYQQILGQGPKLLIQFQNNGVVDDSQLPKDRFSAERLKGVDSTLKIQPAKLEDSAVYLCASSLGAEDTEAFFGQGTRLTVV.